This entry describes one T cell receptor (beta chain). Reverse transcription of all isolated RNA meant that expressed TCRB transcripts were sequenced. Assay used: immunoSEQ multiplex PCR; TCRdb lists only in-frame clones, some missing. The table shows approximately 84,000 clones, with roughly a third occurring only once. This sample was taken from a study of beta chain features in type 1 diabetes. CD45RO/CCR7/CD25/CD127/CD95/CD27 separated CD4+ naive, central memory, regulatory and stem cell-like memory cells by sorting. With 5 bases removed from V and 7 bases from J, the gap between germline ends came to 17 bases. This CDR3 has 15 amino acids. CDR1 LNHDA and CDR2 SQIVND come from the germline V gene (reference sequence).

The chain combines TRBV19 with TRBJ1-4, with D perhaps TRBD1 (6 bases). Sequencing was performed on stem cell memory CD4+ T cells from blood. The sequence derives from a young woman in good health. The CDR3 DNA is TGTGCCAGTAGTGTCGACAGGTTTCGGCGTGAAAAACTGTTTTTT. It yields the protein CASSVDRFRREKLFF.